The 32 T cell receptor beta chains in this list originate from one sample, sequenced in a study of blood T cell repertoires in COVID-19. Here immunoSEQ multiplex PCR was the method, and the copy in TCRdb shows in-frame clones only, minus some. The sample carries under 200,000 clones, 70% to 90% recorded once. Sequenced material: peripheral blood. These receptors were taken from a man aged 55 to 69 with COVID-19, enrolled during active disease.

The chain carries TRBV7-2 and TRBJ2-2, with 12 positions matching TRBD2. The CDR3 extends over 18 amino acids. The germline V gene encodes CDR1 SGHTA and CDR2 FQGNSA. The J segment lost 4 bases and the V segment lost 2 bases, leaving 8 bases of the junction unmatched. The CDR3 sequence is CASSLFPSGGAGTGELFF. For the CDR3, the DNA is TGTGCCAGCAGCTTATTTCCTAGCGGGGGGGCCGGCACCGGGGAGCTGTTTTTT.

The J gene is TRBJ2-2, the V gene TRBV11-2; 9 nucleotides line up with TRBD1. The V and J ends lost 3 bases and 4 bases, in that order; junction bases with no gene match: 3. This CDR3 is built from 15 residues. Germline lookup yields CDR1 SGHAT and CDR2 FQNNGV. The CDR3 sequence is CASSFDRGTTGELFF. In DNA, the CDR3 is TGTGCCAGCAGCTTCGACAGGGGGACCACCGGGGAGCTGTTTTTT.

The genes are TRBV9 and TRBJ1-4; no definite D call. Deletions cut 2 bases from V and 8 bases from J, with 13 bases between. Germline V lookup: CDR1 SGDLS, CDR2 YYNGEE. CDR3 size: 14 residues. CDR3 protein: CASSVTGSGEKLFF. The CDR3 DNA reads TGTGCCAGCAGCGTGACGGGTTCGGGAGAAAAACTGTTTTTT.

For the CDR3, the DNA is TGTGCCAGCAGACAGAATAGTTTTTGGGGGGATTCACCCCTCCACTTT. This encodes CASRQNSFWGDSPLHF. V is TRBV27 and J is TRBJ1-6; a possible D gene is TRBD1 (5 bases). V was cut by 6 bases and J by 8 bases, with 20 bases left in between. This CDR3 spans 16 amino acids. Germline V gene sequence: CDR1 MNHEY, CDR2 SMNVEV (reference sequence).

The rearrangement links TRBV5-1 to TRBJ1-1, with D possibly matching TRBD1 (5 bases). The CDR3 length is 15 residues. Trimming removed 4 bases from V and 1 base from J, with 14 bases in between. The germline V gene has CDR1 SGHRS and CDR2 YFSETQ. The CDR3 loop is CASSSYRRGNTEAFF. Here the CDR3 DNA reads TGCGCCAGCAGCAGCTACAGGAGAGGGAACACTGAAGCTTTCTTT.

V gene TRBV6-5 combines with J gene TRBJ1-6, with D maybe TRBD1 (5 bases). This CDR3 has 13 amino acids. V lost 6 bases and J lost 10, with 13 bases in between. Germline V gene data show CDR1 as MNHEY and CDR2 as SVGAGI. The DNA for the CDR3 is TGTGCCAGCAGCCCAGCTCCAGGGTCACCCCTCCACTTT. It is translated as CASSPAPGSPLHF.

The rearrangement joins TRBV7-2 to TRBJ1-5, with unresolved D. This CDR3 spans 13 amino acids. Deletions cut 2 bases from V and 4 bases from J, with 6 bases between. Germline-derived CDR1 and CDR2 are SGHTA and FQGNSA. The CDR3 is CASSLLQNQPQHF. CDR3 bases: TGTGCCAGCAGCTTATTGCAGAATCAGCCCCAGCATTTT.

This clone came up once. V gene TRBV19 combines with J gene TRBJ1-2; 8 bases map to TRBD1. Trimming cost V 3 bases and J 4 bases; bases outside gene matches: 4. The V gene's germline CDR1 is LNHDA and CDR2 SQIVND (reference sequence). The CDR3 extends over 14 amino acids. The DNA for the CDR3 is TGTGCCAGTAGTATGCAGGGGGCAGGCTATGGCTACACCTTC. Its protein product is CASSMQGAGYGYTF.

The chain recombines TRBV10-3 with TRBJ1-5, with TRBD1 matching over 8 bases. V gave up 4 bases and J gave up 7 bases; unmatched junction bases: 6. CDR3 length: 14 amino acids. CDR1 ENHRY and CDR2 SYGVKD come from the germline V gene. The CDR3 loop reads CAISAGTGEQPQHF. For the CDR3, the DNA is TGTGCCATCAGTGCCGGGACAGGCGAGCAGCCCCAGCATTTT.

The CDR3 region has the DNA TGTGCCAGCAGTTCCCGACAGGGGAGGCTTAATCAGCCCCAGCATTTT. Protein sequence: CASSSRQGRLNQPQHF. The chain couples TRBV6-5 to TRBJ1-5; 8 bases align to TRBD1. V lost 4 bases to trimming and J lost 4 bases; unmatched junction nucleotides: 9. Germline lookup yields CDR1 MNHEY and CDR2 SVGAGI. The CDR3 has 16 amino acids.

The rearrangement uses TRBV2 and TRBJ1-2, with 7 bases lining up with TRBD1. The germline gives CDR1 SNHLY, CDR2 FYNNEI. CDR3 size: 14 residues. V trimming: 2 bases; J trimming: 6 bases; junction bases outside the gene matches: 6. CDR3 nucleotides: TGTGCCAGCAGTGAAATCCAGGGGGTAAATGGCTACACCTTC. Its translation is CASSEIQGVNGYTF.

In nucleotides, the CDR3 is TGTGCCAGCAGTTCCTTCCCCCAAGAGACCCAGTACTTC. Protein: CASSSFPQETQYF. V usage is TRBV12-3 or TRBV12-4 and J usage is TRBJ2-5, with unresolved D. The V gene lost 4 bases and the J gene lost 1 base, with 7 bases spanning the gap. The CDR3 length is 13 residues.

This sequence joins TRBV4-2 and TRBJ2-5; TRBD1 agrees at 8 bases. CDR3 length: 16 residues. V dropped 0 bases and J dropped 5; count of bases not matched to a gene: 8. Germline CDR1 LGHNA, CDR2 YNFKEQ. The CDR3 protein is CASSQETQGARETQYF. The CDR3, as DNA: TGTGCCAGCAGCCAAGAAACCCAGGGGGCACGTGAGACCCAGTACTTC.

This clone was seen just once. The chain carries TRBV6-5 and TRBJ1-1; D is unresolved. V shed 10 bases and J shed 6 bases, with 12 bases lying between them. Germline CDR1 reads MNHEY; CDR2 reads SVGAGI. CDR3 length equals 11 residues. The CDR3 bases are TGTGCCATAAAGGCGGGTGCTGAAGCTTTCTTT. This codes for CAIKAGAEAFF.

This chain links TRBV9 with TRBJ1-3; a weak D match, TRBD1 (5 bases). The CDR3 is 15 amino acids. Germline V lookup: CDR1 SGDLS, CDR2 YYNGEE. Trimming took off 4 bases at V and 2 bases at J, with 13 bases between the two ends. DNA of the CDR3: TGTGCCAGCAGCAGATCGGGGGATACTGGAAACACCATATATTTT. This translates into CASSRSGDTGNTIYF.

Written as DNA, the CDR3 is TGTGCCAGTAGTCCGGACAGGGCGCTCCCTAAGAAACTGTTTTTT. Translated: CASSPDRALPKKLFF. The V and J genes are TRBV19 and TRBJ1-4; TRBD1 aligns across 8 bases. CDR3 length: 15 amino acids. CDR1 and CDR2 (germline): LNHDA, SQIVND (reference sequence). The junction had 13 bases not matched to a gene; V was cut back by 5 bases and J by 11 bases.

The chain combines TRBV18 with TRBJ2-1; 12 nucleotides agree with TRBD2. Germline CDR1 reads KGHSH; CDR2 reads LQKENI. This CDR3 comprises 14 residues. Unmatched junction bases numbered 2, after V lost 3 bases and J lost 8 bases. CDR3 coding DNA: TGTGCCAGCTCACCTCTAGCGGGAGGGGATGAGCAGTTCTTC. Translating gives CASSPLAGGDEQFF.

This chain connects TRBV4-2 to TRBJ1-3, with 9 positions matching TRBD1. This CDR3 is built from 18 residues. J gave up 1 base and V 0 bases, and 7 bases lay outside the gene matches. Germline V CDR1 and CDR2: LGHNA, YNFKEQ. The CDR3 DNA reads as TGTGCCAGCAGCCAAGACACAGGGGGCTCATATTCTGGAAACACCATATATTTT. It specifies CASSQDTGGSYSGNTIYF.

Here the CDR3 reads CSASEGRRPYEQYF. In DNA form, the CDR3 reads TGCAGTGCTAGTGAGGGGAGGCGGCCCTACGAGCAGTACTTC. The genes are TRBV20-1 and TRBJ2-7, with D possibly matching TRBD2 (6 bases). The V end was cut by 3 bases, the J end by 2 bases, with 14 bases between. The CDR3 is made up of 14 amino acids. CDR1 is DFQATT, CDR2 SNEGSKA, per germline (reference sequence).

V usage is TRBV28 and J usage is TRBJ1-1; D perhaps matches TRBD1 (5 bases). Trimming stripped 4 bases from V and 0 bases from J, with 9 bases between. The CDR3 sequence is 14 residues long. In germline, CDR1 is MDHEN, CDR2 SYDVKM. The CDR3: CASSSGPMNTEAFF. Here the CDR3 DNA reads TGTGCCAGCAGTTCAGGGCCAATGAACACTGAAGCTTTCTTT.

The gene calls are TRBV2 and TRBJ1-6; 7 nucleotides align to TRBD1. CDR1 is SNHLY, CDR2 FYNNEI, per germline. After removal of 6 bases from V and 5 bases from J, the junction contained 4 bases not matched to a gene. CDR3 length: 14 amino acids. This CDR3 reads CASRTGRDNSPLHF. The CDR3 DNA reads TGTGCCAGCAGGACAGGGAGAGATAATTCACCCCTCCACTTT. The full variable domain, its missing parts supplied by reference TRBV2 and TRBJ1-6, is EPEVTQTPSHQVTQMGQEVILRCVPISNHLYFYWYRQILGQKVEFLVSFYNNEISEKSEIFDDQFSVERPDGSNFTLKIRSTKLEDSAMYFCASRTGRDNSPLHFGNGTRLTVT.

The chain has TRBV7-2 and TRBJ2-5; weak D call: TRBD1 (5 bases). Trimming shortened V by 5 bases and J by 1 base, and 11 bases separated the two germline ends. In germline, CDR1 is SGHTA, CDR2 FQGNSA. The CDR3 contains 14 residues. The CDR3 protein is CASSPQGSQETQYF. In DNA form, the CDR3 reads TGTGCCAGCAGCCCCCAGGGTTCCCAAGAGACCCAGTACTTC.

The J gene is TRBJ1-3, the V gene TRBV7-2, with 8 positions matching TRBD1. The CDR3 consists of 15 residues. Looked up from germline, CDR1 is SGHTA and CDR2 is FQGNSA. Trimming cost V 5 bases and J 1 base; bases outside gene matches: 4. The CDR3 here is CASSRQGASGNTIYF. The CDR3 region has the DNA TGTGCCAGCAGCCGTCAGGGGGCGTCTGGAAACACCATATATTTT.

The J gene is TRBJ2-7, the V gene TRBV28, with TRBD1 identical over 7 bases. V shed 11 bases and J 0 bases; nucleotides not matched to a gene: 10. Germline CDR1 MDHEN, CDR2 SYDVKM. The CDR3 is 14 amino acids. The CDR3 reads CAAATGYSSYEQYF. CDR3 DNA: TGTGCCGCAGCGACAGGGTACAGCTCCTACGAGCAGTACTTC.

V and J are TRBV11-2 and TRBJ1-6; possibly TRBD1 for D (6 bases). The V end was cut by 1 base, the J end by 13 bases, with 17 bases between. CDR3 size: 15 residues. The germline gives CDR1 SGHAT, CDR2 FQNNGV. CDR3 sequence reads: CASSLARDTGFPLHF. CDR3 nucleotide sequence: TGTGCCAGCAGCTTAGCCCGGGACACCGGGTTCCCCCTCCACTTT. The whole variable domain, filled in from reference TRBV11-2 and TRBJ1-6, reads EAGVAQSPRYKIIEKRQSVAFWCNPISGHATLYWYQQILGQGPKLLIQFQNNGVVDDSQLPKDRFSAERLKGVDSTLKIQPAKLEDSAVYLCASSLARDTGFPLHFGNGTRLTVT.

The V gene is TRBV7-8, the J gene TRBJ1-2; D gene unclear. V was cut by 1 base and J by 4 bases, with 7 bases left in between. Germline V gene sequence: CDR1 SGHVS, CDR2 FQNEAQ. The CDR3 spans 13 residues. The chain's CDR3 is CASSLDSTYGYTF. For the CDR3, the DNA is TGTGCCAGCAGCTTAGATTCTACCTATGGCTACACCTTC.

This chain joins TRBV7-9 and TRBJ2-3, with D perhaps TRBD1 (5 bases). Trimming left V 1 base short and J 1 base short, with 9 bases between. The CDR3 runs to 15 residues. Germline-derived CDR1 and CDR2 are SEHNR and FQNEAQ (reference sequence). This CDR3 reads CASSLGGRGTDTQYF. The CDR3 DNA sequence: TGTGCCAGCAGCTTAGGCGGCAGGGGCACAGATACGCAGTATTTT.

V and J are TRBV24-1 and TRBJ1-1; tentative D call: TRBD1 (5 bases). Germline values: CDR1 KGHDR, CDR2 SFDVKD. The ends were cut back, 4 bases at V and 1 base at J, with 9 bases in the middle. There are 14 residues in the CDR3. The CDR3 loop reads CATSEGGRNTEAFF. CDR3 DNA: TGTGCCACCAGTGAGGGGGGAAGGAACACTGAAGCTTTCTTT.

The chain links TRBV11-2 to TRBJ1-1, with a possible D match to TRBD1 (6 bases). This CDR3 has 15 amino acids. Trimming pared 4 bases from V and 1 base from J, leaving 13 bases between. Germline values: CDR1 SGHAT, CDR2 FQNNGV. This CDR3 is CASSSSGTPNTEAFF. Here the CDR3 DNA reads TGTGCCAGCAGCTCTTCCGGGACACCGAACACTGAAGCTTTCTTT.

This clone was seen more than once but under ten times. The CDR3 bases are TGTGCCAGCAGCCCGGTTGTGGTCGAGCAGTACTTC. Translation: CASSPVVVEQYF. This chain connects TRBV7-8 to TRBJ2-7; D ambiguous. The CDR3 runs to 12 residues. V gave up 5 bases and J gave up 6 bases, with 11 bases separating them. CDR1 is SGHVS and CDR2 is FQNEAQ in the germline V gene. The variable domain in full, completed from reference TRBV7-8 and TRBJ2-7, reads GAGVSQSPRYKVAKRGQDVALRCDPISGHVSLFWYQQALGQGPEFLTYFQNEAQLDKSGLPSDRFFAERPEGSVSTLKIQRTQQEDSAVYLCASSPVVVEQYFGPGTRLTVT.

This clone was counted once. The chain couples TRBV6-5 to TRBJ1-1; D is ambiguous. V lost 0 bases and J lost 0, with 8 bases in between. Germline values: CDR1 MNHEY, CDR2 SVGAGI. CDR3 size: 15 residues. CDR3 protein: CASSYSRGMNTEAFF. Here the CDR3 DNA reads TGTGCCAGCAGTTACTCGCGAGGGATGAACACTGAAGCTTTCTTT.

The chain has TRBV11-1 and TRBJ2-7; weak D call: TRBD1 (5 bases). In germline, CDR1 is SGHAT, CDR2 FQDESV (reference sequence). The length of the CDR3 is 14 residues. V lost 5 bases and J 3 bases, leaving 14 bases between the germline ends. The DNA for the CDR3 is TGTGCCAGCAGCGTCTGGGGCCTCAACTACGAGCAGTACTTC. Its protein product is CASSVWGLNYEQYF.